Below are 7 T cell receptor beta chains sequenced from a single sample in a study of OX40 agonist ivuxolimab in advanced cancers. Here immunoSEQ multiplex PCR was the method, and the copy in TCRdb shows in-frame clones only, minus some. The repertoire has tens of thousands of clones, about 90% of them found once; the top ten carry roughly 1.6%. The sample here was CD4+ or CD8+ T cells sorted from blood, taken in a trial of the OX40 agonist ivuxolimab. The receptors here all came from an adult with an advanced solid tumor such as melanoma, head and neck, liver or kidney cancer.

The rearrangement joins TRBV18 to TRBJ2-2, with a tentative D call TRBD2 (5 bases). Trimming shortened V by 3 bases and J by 6 bases, and 5 bases separated the two germline ends. This CDR3 region has 12 residues. Germline CDR1 is KGHSH and CDR2 is LQKENI. CDR3 amino acids: CASSPGAGELFF. CDR3 bases: TGTGCCAGCTCACCGGGAGCCGGGGAGCTGTTTTTT.

Here the CDR3 DNA reads TGTGCCAGCAGTGAAAGCCCAGGGGGCGCGGGCAATCAGCCCCAGCATTTT. This encodes CASSESPGGAGNQPQHF. The chain employs TRBV6-1 and TRBJ1-5, with TRBD1 identical over 8 bases. With 2 bases clipped from V and 2 bases from J, the junction kept 8 bases outside the gene matches. Per the germline V gene, CDR1 is MNHNS and CDR2 is SASEGT. CDR3 length: 17 residues.

On this clone: Other DNA sequences of this sample code for an identical CDR3. The V gene is TRBV28, the J gene TRBJ2-3; D unclear. This CDR3 is 15 amino acids long. The germline CDR1 and CDR2 sequences are MDHEN and SYDVKM. The V and J ends lost 6 bases and 2 bases respectively, with 15 bases between them. DNA of the CDR3: TGTGCCAGCAGCCGGGCGGAGACGGACACAGATACGCAGTATTTT. This gives the protein CASSRAETDTDTQYF.

The genes are TRBV5-6 and TRBJ2-3; TRBD2 matches at 7 bases. CDR1 and CDR2 from the germline V gene are SGHDT and YYEEEE. This CDR3 region has 19 residues. The trim removed 7 bases at V and 0 bases at J, leaving 20 bases unmatched. Written as DNA, the CDR3 is TGTGCCAGCCACCGACCCGGGGGAGGGGTCGGGGATAGCACAGATACGCAGTATTTT. Translated: CASHRPGGGVGDSTDTQYF.

This chain uses TRBV2 with TRBJ2-5; D is perhaps TRBD1 (6 bases). The germline V gene encodes CDR1 SNHLY and CDR2 FYNNEI. V was cut by 1 base and J by 7 bases, with 10 bases left in between. The CDR3 has 13 residues. The CDR3 is CASSEGGPGTQYF. DNA of the CDR3: TGTGCCAGCAGTGAAGGGGGGCCCGGGACCCAGTACTTC. Full variable domain (missing parts from reference TRBV2 and TRBJ2-5): EPEVTQTPSHQVTQMGQEVILRCVPISNHLYFYWYRQILGQKVEFLVSFYNNEISEKSEIFDDQFSVERPDGSNFTLKIRSTKLEDSAMYFCASSEGGPGTQYFGPGTRLLVL.

The chain links TRBV2 to TRBJ2-7, with D maybe TRBD2 (7 bases). CDR1 and CDR2 (germline): SNHLY, FYNNEI. This CDR3 is built from 15 residues. The germline V and J ends were trimmed by 3 bases and 0 bases, with 12 bases remaining between them. The CDR3 here is CASSEEGGYSYEQYF. In DNA form, the CDR3 reads TGTGCCAGCAGTGAGGAGGGGGGGTACTCCTACGAGCAGTACTTC.

The chain carries TRBV25-1 and TRBJ2-5, with 7 bases fitting TRBD2. V lost 0 bases and J lost 4; bases outside the gene matches: 5. CDR1 and CDR2 (germline): MGHDK, SYGVNS. This CDR3 is built from 15 residues. The CDR3, as DNA: TGTGCCAGCAGTGAATATGGGGGAGGGCGAGAGACCCAGTACTTC. This codes for CASSEYGGGRETQYF.